This entry describes one T cell receptor beta chain. The antigen remains unidentified. Sequencing used immunoSEQ multiplex PCR; TCRdb keeps in-frame clones, though not all of them. The repertoire holds around 190,000 clones, roughly 86% seen once, with over 1.1% in the top ten. Germline V CDR1 and CDR2: SGHRS, YFSETQ. V was pared by 7 bases and J by 3 bases, with 15 bases of the junction left unmatched. This CDR3 comprises 16 residues. The approximately 120-subject validation cohort, separate from the approximately 640-subject first cohort, included the donors. This record comes from a study of cytomegalovirus exposure and HLA in healthy donors. Study-wide context: According to later analysis, the same platform produced the approximately 130 validation and several hundred first-cohort repertoires. Study results and caveats: Cytomegalovirus-associated status was assigned to 150 or so TCR beta chains. Some public TCRs appeared in many individuals, while most sequences were rare.

The genes are TRBV5-1 and TRBJ1-1; 7 bases align to TRBD1. The sequence came from a woman between 18 and 29 years old in good health and CMV-seronegative. Source material: PBMCs. This CDR3 is CASVPTGWSPDTEAFF. CDR3 DNA: TGCGCCAGCGTCCCGACAGGGTGGTCCCCCGACACTGAAGCTTTCTTT.